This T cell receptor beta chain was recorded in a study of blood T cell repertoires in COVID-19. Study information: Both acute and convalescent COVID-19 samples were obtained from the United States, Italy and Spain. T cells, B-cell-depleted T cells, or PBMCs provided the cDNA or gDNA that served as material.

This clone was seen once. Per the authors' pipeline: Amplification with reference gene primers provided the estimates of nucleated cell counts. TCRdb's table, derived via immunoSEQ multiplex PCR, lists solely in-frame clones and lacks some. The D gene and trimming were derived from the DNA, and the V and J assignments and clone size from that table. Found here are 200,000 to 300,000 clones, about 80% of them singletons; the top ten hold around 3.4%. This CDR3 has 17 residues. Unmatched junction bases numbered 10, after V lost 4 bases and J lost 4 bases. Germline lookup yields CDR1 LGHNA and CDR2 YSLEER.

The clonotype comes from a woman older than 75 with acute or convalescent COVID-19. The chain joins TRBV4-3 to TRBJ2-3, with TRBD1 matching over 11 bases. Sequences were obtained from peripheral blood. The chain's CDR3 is CASSRSGTGGIADTQYF. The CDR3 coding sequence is TGCGCCAGCAGCCGATCCGGGACAGGGGGTATCGCAGATACGCAGTATTTT.